This entry lists 10 T cell receptor beta chains sequenced from one sample in a study of blood T cell repertoires in COVID-19. The protocol was immunoSEQ multiplex PCR, while the TCRdb copy is restricted to in-frame clones and leaves out a portion. The data show 650,000 to 800,000 clones, approximately 90% seen once. The specimen was peripheral blood. These receptors all come from a woman younger than 35 with acute or convalescent COVID-19.

This clone came up a few times. The chain is built from TRBV23-1 and TRBJ2-3, with 7 bases matching TRBD2. TRBV23-1 is marked as an open reading frame, function uncertain. V lost 8 bases, J lost 12 bases, and 11 bases stayed unmatched. CDR3 length: 12 residues. The CDR3 is CASLGAGSPQYF. As DNA, the CDR3 is TGCGCCAGCCTCGGAGCGGGGTCCCCCCAGTATTTT.

This chain connects TRBV9 to TRBJ2-3; 9 nucleotides match TRBD2. The CDR3 runs 18 residues. Per the germline V gene, CDR1 is SGDLS and CDR2 is YYNGEE. The V segment lost 0 bases and the J segment 2 bases; nucleotides outside the gene matches: 10. The CDR3 loop is CASSVVPERGAYTDTQYF. The CDR3 DNA reads TGTGCCAGCAGCGTAGTTCCAGAGCGGGGGGCATACACAGATACGCAGTATTTT.

The V call is TRBV13, the J call TRBJ1-4; D gene ambiguous. The V gene's germline CDR1 is PRHDT and CDR2 FYEKMQ (reference sequence). The CDR3 runs 14 residues. The V end lost 5 bases, the J end lost 4 bases, and 11 bases lay between the germline ends. In DNA, the CDR3 is TGTGCCAGCAGCCAGAGACGGGGTAATGAAAAACTGTTTTTT. Residues: CASSQRRGNEKLFF. Full variable domain (rest looked up from reference TRBV13 and TRBJ1-4): AAGVIQSPRHLIKEKRETATLKCYPIPRHDTVYWYQQGPGQDPQFLISFYEKMQSDKGSIPDRFSAQQFSDYHSELNMSSLELGDSALYFCASSQRRGNEKLFFGSGTQLSVL.

V is TRBV12-3 or TRBV12-4 and J is TRBJ1-1, with D unresolved. V was clipped by 7 bases and J by 7 bases, with 13 bases between them. This CDR3 has 12 amino acids. CDR3 sequence (DNA): TGTGCCAGCAACGGATGGGAGGGTGAAGCTTTCTTT. This encodes CASNGWEGEAFF.

With regard to this clone: At the DNA level, this CDR3 is encoded by other sequences in the same sample as well. The chain is built from TRBV11-2 and TRBJ2-4, with 8 bases that match TRBD1. Germline-derived CDR1 and CDR2 are SGHAT and FQNNGV. The CDR3 loop spans 15 amino acids. The V and J ends lost 5 bases and 0 bases, in that order; junction bases with no gene match: 3. The CDR3 is CASSRQGLAKNIQYF. DNA for the CDR3: TGTGCCAGCAGCAGACAGGGGCTAGCCAAAAACATTCAGTACTTC.

The chain employs TRBV10-2 and TRBJ1-2; tentatively, D is TRBD1 (5 bases). The CDR3 consists of 14 residues. Deletions cut 5 bases from V and 0 bases from J, with 10 bases between. The germline V gene encodes CDR1 WSHSY and CDR2 SAAADI. The CDR3 region is CASSKDSPNYGYTF. CDR3 in DNA: TGCGCCAGCAGTAAAGACAGCCCTAACTATGGCTACACCTTC.

This chain uses TRBV28 with TRBJ2-7; a weak D match, TRBD1 (6 bases). Germline V CDR1 and CDR2: MDHEN, SYDVKM. This CDR3 contains 18 residues. V shed 7 bases and J shed 2 bases, with 27 bases lying between them. CDR3 amino acids: CASTTYHLGTSNAYEQYF. The DNA of the CDR3 is TGTGCCAGCACCACTTACCACCTCGGGACATCGAATGCCTACGAGCAGTACTTC.

V is TRBV21-1 and J is TRBJ1-2; the D call of TRBD1 is as the table states it, not checked on the DNA. TRBV21-1 is reported as a pseudogene. This CDR3 is 15 amino acids long. As DNA, the CDR3 is TGTGCCAGCAGCAAGAAGGGGGTTATTAACTATGGCTACACCTTC. It specifies CASSKKGVINYGYTF.

The V and J genes are TRBV27 and TRBJ1-1; TRBD1 agrees at 9 bases. CDR3 length: 16 amino acids. The germline gives CDR1 MNHEY, CDR2 SMNVEV (reference sequence). Unmatched junction bases numbered 6, after V lost 4 bases and J lost 0 bases. The CDR3: CASSWTGAKMNTEAFF. CDR3 DNA: TGTGCCAGCAGTTGGACAGGGGCAAAGATGAACACTGAAGCTTTCTTT.

The chain links TRBV7-2 to TRBJ2-3, with no clear D. Between the trimmed V and J ends, which lost 0 bases and 6 bases, there was a span of 13 bases. This CDR3 comprises 15 residues. Germline V gene data show CDR1 as SGHTA and CDR2 as FQGNSA. Here the CDR3 DNA reads TGTGCCAGCAGCTTAGCAACGGCAGCGCCGGATACGCAGTATTTT. Amino acids: CASSLATAAPDTQYF.